The 27 T cell receptor beta chains in this list originate from one sample, sequenced in a study of tumor-infiltrating lymphocytes in primary liver carcinoma. The study co-extracted DNA and RNA from 20-30 mg of unsorted bulk tissue. A constant-region primer primed TCR beta cDNA synthesis from about 530 ng of total RNA. Amplification in three nested multiplex PCR rounds with slightly modified ARM-PCR gave rise to TCR beta libraries. Two initial PCR rounds of about 9 cycles each paired TRBV1-TRBV30 forward primers with a C-beta reverse primer. TCRdb fed the multiplex PCR reads into MiXCR, producing one record per CDR3 protein. The table shows about 43,000 distinct CDR3 sequences, with over 70% occurring only once. Sequenced: liver tumor tissue from sampling region 2. Subset given: tumor region T2, inferior pole. The receptors shown here come from a man aged 40-50 years with primary liver carcinoma and hepatitis B virus infection.

Points on this clonotype: A read error may produce the germline difference seen at one junction end. The V and J genes are TRBV5-6 and TRBJ1-2, with 10 bases fitting TRBD1. From germline, CDR1 is SGHDT and CDR2 YYEEEE. This CDR3 region has 17 residues. The CDR3 spells CVSNLGQGMRPLYGYTF. In DNA, the CDR3 is TGTGTCAGCAACTTGGGACAGGGGATGCGCCCCCTCTATGGCTACACCTTC.

This clonotype showed up many times. The chain employs TRBV9 and TRBJ2-1; possible D gene TRBD1, 5 bases. V dropped 2 bases and J dropped 3 bases, with 12 bases sitting between them. The germline V gene has CDR1 SGDLS and CDR2 YYNGEE. This CDR3 is 15 amino acids long. The CDR3 sequence: CASSVTGTHYNEQFF. CDR3 nucleotide sequence: TGTGCCAGCAGCGTCACAGGAACTCACTACAATGAGCAGTTCTTC.

The chain joins TRBV11-1 to TRBJ1-6, with a tentative D call TRBD1 (5 bases). Germline CDR1 and CDR2: SGHAT and FQDESV (reference sequence). Trimming left V 11 bases short and J 9 bases short, with 17 bases between. The CDR3 consists of 13 residues. The CDR3 loop is CADSRTLVSPLHF. For the CDR3, the DNA is TGTGCCGACAGCCGGACACTAGTTTCACCCCTCCACTTT.

With respect to this clonotype: The junction departs from germline at one end; a sequencing error may be responsible. This chain joins TRBV5-1 and TRBJ2-3; maybe TRBD1 (5 bases). The CDR3 runs to 20 residues. Germline V gene sequence: CDR1 SGHRS, CDR2 YFSETQ. CDR3 in DNA: TGCGCCAGCAGACTTTCAAGGGGCGGCCCTGCGCTGCCTAACACAGATGCGCAGTATTTT. It codes for CASRLSRGGPALPNTDAQYF.

About this clonotype itself: A single base separates this from a much larger clone, so it may be a read error. J is TRBJ2-1 and V is TRBV6-4, with 9 nucleotides matching TRBD2. Germline CDR1 is MRHNA and CDR2 is SNTAGT. The CDR3 length is 14 residues. CDR3 residues: CVSSEGTSNNEQFF. The DNA of the CDR3 is TGTGTCAGCAGTGAAGGGACTAGCAACAATGAGCAGTTCTTC.

This sequence joins TRBV29-1 and TRBJ1-1, with 7 nucleotides matching TRBD1. The CDR3 length is 13 residues. Germline loops: CDR1 SQVTM, CDR2 ANQGSEA. CDR3 in amino acids: CSAPGQLVAGAFF. The CDR3 bases are TGCAGTGCTCCGGGACAGTTGGTGGCTGGAGCTTTCTTT. Looking up the rest from reference TRBV29-1 and TRBJ1-1 gives the full variable domain: SAVISQKPSRDICQRGTSLTIQCQVDSQVTMMFWYRQQPGQSLTLIATANQGSEATYESGFVIDKFPISRPNLTFSTLTVSNMSPEDSSIYLCSAPGQLVAGAFFGQGTRLTVV.

This clonotype has ten or more counts. V and J are TRBV5-1 and TRBJ2-3, with 8 bases matching TRBD1. J gave up 4 bases and V 2 bases, and 0 bases lay outside the gene matches. Germline V CDR1 and CDR2: SGHRS, YFSETQ. The CDR3 covers 13 residues. The CDR3 protein is CASSLQGADTQYF. The CDR3 coding sequence is TGCGCCAGCAGCTTACAGGGGGCAGATACGCAGTATTTT.

This clonotype was seen repeatedly, ten times or more. The genes are TRBV28 and TRBJ2-7, with D unclear. Per the germline V gene, CDR1 is MDHEN and CDR2 is SYDVKM. This CDR3 region has 14 residues. V lost 7 bases, J lost 0 bases, and 13 bases lay in between. The CDR3 loop reads CASTPVQSSYEQYF. The CDR3 DNA reads as TGTGCCAGCACTCCGGTCCAGAGCTCCTACGAGCAGTACTTC.

This sequence joins TRBV29-1 and TRBJ2-5; 7 bases align to TRBD1. The CDR3 sequence is 15 residues long. The germline CDR1 and CDR2 sequences are SQVTM and ANQGSEA. The CDR3 sequence: CGLEADRWRAETQYF. CDR3 in DNA: TGCGGCCTTGAAGCGGACAGGTGGCGAGCAGAGACCCAGTACTTC.

Concerning this clonotype itself: A much larger clone lies one base from this, so it may be a read error. This chain joins TRBV20-1 and TRBJ2-1; 13 bases match TRBD2. This CDR3 is 17 amino acids long. CDR1 and CDR2 (germline): DFQATT, SNEGSKA (reference sequence). CDR3 coding DNA: TGCAATGCTAGGACTAGCGGGGGCCTGAGCTCCTACAATGAGCAGTTCTTC. This translates into CNARTSGGLSSYNEQFF.

This clonotype was recorded once. V gene TRBV7-2 combines with J gene TRBJ2-1, with D unclear. The CDR3 runs to 12 residues. The V end was cut by 7 bases, the J end by 10 bases, with 14 bases between. CDR1 is SGHTA, CDR2 FQGNSA, per germline. As DNA, the CDR3 is TGTGCCAGCATCTCTTACTCCCGGGAGCAGTTCTTC. Amino acids: CASISYSREQFF.

Note on this clonotype: The conserved phenylalanine or tryptophan is not found at the CDR3 terminus, so this likely reflects a read error. The chain employs TRBV18 and TRBJ1-1, with 9 positions matching TRBD1. Germline V gene data show CDR1 as KGHSH and CDR2 as LQKENI. CDR3 length: 13 amino acids. CDR3 sequence reads: CASPPGQGTEAFV. CDR3 bases: TGTGCCAGCCCACCGGGACAGGGCACTGAAGCTTTCGTT.

V is TRBV5-6 and J is TRBJ2-2, with 14 bases that match TRBD2. V shed 4 bases and J 17 bases; nucleotides not matched to a gene: 13. The germline CDR1 and CDR2 sequences are SGHDT and YYEEEE. CDR3 length equals 15 residues. The CDR3 protein is CASSRTSGRTGEPFF. DNA for the CDR3: TGTGCCAGCAGCCGGACTAGCGGGAGGACCGGGGAGCCATTTTTT.

Worth noting for this clonotype: This sequence may be a read error, since a much larger clone differs from it by one base. The CDR3 spells CAISLNLGETQYF. The CDR3 DNA is TGTGCCATCAGCTTAAACCTAGGGGAGACCCAGTACTTC. The chain carries TRBV7-3 and TRBJ2-5, with D hard to call. Germline CDR1 SGHTA, CDR2 FQGTGA. The CDR3 runs 13 residues.

The rearrangement uses TRBV3-1 and TRBJ2-1; TRBD2 matches at 8 bases. The CDR3 is 17 amino acids. V shed 0 bases, J shed 2 bases, and the junction held 6 bases outside the gene matches. Germline V gene sequence: CDR1 LGHDT, CDR2 YNNKEL (reference sequence). The CDR3 sequence: CASSQDPKRGPYNEQFF. The CDR3 coding sequence is TGTGCCAGCAGCCAAGATCCCAAGCGGGGGCCCTACAATGAGCAGTTCTTC.

For this clonotype: At one end, the junction sequence differs from germline, possibly due to a read error. The chain has TRBV11-2 and TRBJ2-3, with a tentative D call TRBD2 (5 bases). The length of the CDR3 is 16 residues. Germline V gene lookup returns CDR1 SGHAT and CDR2 FQNNGV. This chain's CDR3 is CASSIRVGVSTDTQYF. CDR3 bases: TGTGCCAGCAGCATACGAGTGGGAGTCAGCACAGATACACAGTATTTT.

Notes on this clonotype: The CDR3 does not close with the conserved phenylalanine or tryptophan, likely indicating a read error. The rearrangement links TRBV24-1 to TRBJ1-5; the D gene is possibly TRBD1 (5 bases). V lost 4 bases and J 9 bases, leaving 12 bases between the germline ends. The CDR3 sequence is 13 residues long. Germline CDR1 KGHDR, CDR2 SFDVKD. The CDR3 sequence is CATSDGLQGPQHL. Written as DNA, the CDR3 is TGTGCCACCAGTGACGGACTCCAGGGGCCCCAGCATCTT.

The count of this clonotype is one. The junction departs from the called germline gene at one end, perhaps through a read error. The V gene is TRBV11-3, the J gene TRBJ2-1; D ambiguous. The CDR3 contains 12 residues. Germline V gene data show CDR1 as SGHNT and CDR2 as YENEEA. This CDR3 reads CPSSSNANDQFF. CDR3 DNA: TGTCCCAGCAGCTCAAATGCCAATGACCAGTTCTTC.

By share, this clonotype counts as medium-sized (0.01 to 0.1%). This chain joins TRBV12-3 or TRBV12-4 and TRBJ1-2, with TRBD1 matching 11 bases. This CDR3 has 13 amino acids. J was trimmed by 10 bases and V by 4 bases; bases with no gene match: 5. In DNA, the CDR3 is TGTGCCAGCAGTTCCTGGGACAGGGGGGACTACACCTTC. The encoded protein is CASSSWDRGDYTF.

About this clonotype: One end of the junction does not line up with germline, which may come from a read error. The gene calls are TRBV12-3 or TRBV12-4 and TRBJ2-3, with D possibly being TRBD1 (5 bases). The CDR3 runs 15 residues. CDR3 nucleotide sequence: TGTGCCAGCGGCCGCGACCAGTCCTTCACAGGTACGCAGTATTTT. Its translation is CASGRDQSFTGTQYF.

A note on this clonotype: Its ends do not fully match the called genes, so a read error is possible. CDR3 in DNA: TGTGCCAGTAGGCACACCCCGGGTGGGGACAGTAGCAATCAGCCCCATCATTTT. Translation gives CASRHTPGGDSSNQPHHF. The chain employs TRBV6-6 and TRBJ1-5; TRBD1 matches 7 bases. The CDR3 runs 18 residues. CDR1 and CDR2 from the germline V gene are MNHNY and SVGAGI (reference sequence).

This chain joins TRBV29-1 and TRBJ1-5, with D hard to call. In germline, CDR1 is SQVTM, CDR2 ANQGSEA. The CDR3 length is 13 residues. The CDR3 DNA follows: TGCTACGTTGTCGGGCAGATCAATCAGCCCCAGCATTTT. Translating it yields CYVVGQINQPQHF.

With regard to this clonotype: One end of the junction fails to match germline, which may point to a read error. The chain couples TRBV6-1 to TRBJ1-2; D gene ambiguous. The CDR3 has 12 amino acids. CDR1 and CDR2 from the germline V gene are MNHNS and SASEGT. The CDR3 DNA is TGCGCCAGCTGTGCACCCCTATATGGCTACACCTTC. It specifies CASCAPLYGYTF.

On this clonotype itself: Relative to the germline gene, one junction end is altered; a read error may explain this. This chain links TRBV11-2 with TRBJ2-2; tentative D call: TRBD1 (6 bases). The length of the CDR3 is 17 residues. Germline CDR1 SGHAT, CDR2 FQNNGV. The CDR3 coding sequence is TGTGCCAGTAGCTTAGATCATCGGGATAGGGACACCGTGGAGCTGTTTTTT. It yields the protein CASSLDHRDRDTVELFF.

Of note for this clonotype: Likely a read error: the CDR3 ends without its conserved phenylalanine or tryptophan. The chain has TRBV11-1 and TRBJ2-5, with D perhaps TRBD1 or TRBD2 (5 bases each). Germline CDR1 and CDR2: SGHAT and FQDESV (reference sequence). There are 12 residues in the CDR3. Between the trimmed V and J ends, which lost 2 bases and 10 bases, there was a span of 11 bases. DNA of the CDR3: TGTGCCAGCAGCTTACAGGGAGAAATCCAGTACCTC. It encodes CASSLQGEIQYL.

Notes on this clonotype: It is likely a read error, because the conserved phenylalanine at the end of the CDR3 is missing. The rearrangement links TRBV10-2 to TRBJ1-2, with unresolved D. Germline loops: CDR1 WSHSY, CDR2 SAAADI. The CDR3 consists of 13 residues. The CDR3, as DNA: TGCGACAGCAGTTTCCTAAAGGACTATGGCTACACCTAC. This encodes CDSSFLKDYGYTY.

This clonotype was counted a few times. A much bigger clone sits one base away, suggesting this may be a read error. The chain employs TRBV19 and TRBJ2-7, with D perhaps TRBD1 (6 bases). The germline V gene encodes CDR1 LNHDA and CDR2 SQIVND (reference sequence). This CDR3 region has 12 residues. CDR3 in DNA: TGTGCCAGTGGCAGGGGTGACTACGAGCAGCACTTC. It specifies CASGRGDYEQHF.